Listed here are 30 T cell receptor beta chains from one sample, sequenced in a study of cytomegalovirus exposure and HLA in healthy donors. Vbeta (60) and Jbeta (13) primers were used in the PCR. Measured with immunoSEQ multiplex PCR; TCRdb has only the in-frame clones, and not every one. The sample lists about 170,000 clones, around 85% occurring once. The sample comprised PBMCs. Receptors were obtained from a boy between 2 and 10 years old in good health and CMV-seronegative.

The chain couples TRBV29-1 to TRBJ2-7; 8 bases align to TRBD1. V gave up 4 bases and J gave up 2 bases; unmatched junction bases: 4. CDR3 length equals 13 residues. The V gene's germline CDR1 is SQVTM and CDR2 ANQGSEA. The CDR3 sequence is CSVGGDRTYEQYF. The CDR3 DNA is TGCAGCGTTGGGGGGGACAGGACCTACGAGCAGTACTTC.

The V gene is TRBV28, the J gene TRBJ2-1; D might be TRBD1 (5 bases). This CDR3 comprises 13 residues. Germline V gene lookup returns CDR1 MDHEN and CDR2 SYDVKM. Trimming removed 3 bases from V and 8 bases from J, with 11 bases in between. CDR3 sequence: CASSLGPFDEQFF. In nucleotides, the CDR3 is TGTGCCAGCAGTTTGGGGCCCTTCGATGAGCAGTTCTTC.

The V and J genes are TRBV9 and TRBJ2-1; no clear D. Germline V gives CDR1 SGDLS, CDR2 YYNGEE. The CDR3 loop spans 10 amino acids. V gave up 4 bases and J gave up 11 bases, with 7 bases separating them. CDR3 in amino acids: CASSPSKQFF. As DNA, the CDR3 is TGTGCCAGCAGCCCTTCTAAGCAGTTCTTC. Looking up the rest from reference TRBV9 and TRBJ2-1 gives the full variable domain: DSGVTQTPKHLITATGQRVTLRCSPRSGDLSVYWYQQSLDQGLQFLIQYYNGEERAKGNILERFSAQQFPDLHSELNLSSLELGDSALYFCASSPSKQFFGPGTRLTVL.

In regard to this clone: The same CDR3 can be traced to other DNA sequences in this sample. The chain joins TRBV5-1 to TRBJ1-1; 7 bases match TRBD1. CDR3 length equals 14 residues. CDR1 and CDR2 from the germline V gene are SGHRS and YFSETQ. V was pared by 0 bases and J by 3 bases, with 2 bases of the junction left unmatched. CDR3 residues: CASSLGQGHTEAFF. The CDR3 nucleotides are TGCGCCAGCAGCTTGGGACAGGGCCACACTGAAGCTTTCTTT.

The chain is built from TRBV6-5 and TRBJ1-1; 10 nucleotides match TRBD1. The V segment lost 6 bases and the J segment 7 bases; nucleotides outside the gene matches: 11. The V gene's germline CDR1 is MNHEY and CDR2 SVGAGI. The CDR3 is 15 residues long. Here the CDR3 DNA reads TGTGCCAGCAGCCACGGGACAGGGGCAGGGTATGAAGCTTTCTTT. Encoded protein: CASSHGTGAGYEAFF.

CDR3: CASSLAGQGADTQYF. The CDR3 DNA sequence: TGCGCCAGCAGCTTGGCGGGACAGGGGGCAGATACGCAGTATTTT. This sequence joins TRBV5-1 and TRBJ2-3, with 11 bases identical to TRBD1. The CDR3 consists of 15 residues. V shed 0 bases and J 4 bases; nucleotides not matched to a gene: 1. The germline CDR1 and CDR2 sequences are SGHRS and YFSETQ.

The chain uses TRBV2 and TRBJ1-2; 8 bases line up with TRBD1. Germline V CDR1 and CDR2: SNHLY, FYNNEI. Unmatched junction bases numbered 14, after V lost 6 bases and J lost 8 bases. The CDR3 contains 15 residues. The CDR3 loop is CASSPTRTGSSGYTF. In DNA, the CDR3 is TGTGCCAGCAGCCCAACCCGGACAGGGTCCTCCGGCTACACCTTC.

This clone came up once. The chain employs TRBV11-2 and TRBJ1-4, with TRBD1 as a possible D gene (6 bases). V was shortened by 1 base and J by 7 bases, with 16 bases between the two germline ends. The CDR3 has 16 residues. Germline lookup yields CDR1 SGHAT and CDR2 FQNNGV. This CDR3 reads CASSLGHLQGFEKLFF. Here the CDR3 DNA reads TGTGCCAGCAGCTTAGGCCACCTCCAGGGGTTTGAAAAACTGTTTTTT.

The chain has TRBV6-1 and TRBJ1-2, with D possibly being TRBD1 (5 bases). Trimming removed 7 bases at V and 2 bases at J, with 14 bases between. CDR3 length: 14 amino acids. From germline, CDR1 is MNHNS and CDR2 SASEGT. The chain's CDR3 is CASISPRQNYGYTF. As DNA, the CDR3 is TGTGCCAGCATCAGCCCCCGACAGAACTATGGCTACACCTTC.

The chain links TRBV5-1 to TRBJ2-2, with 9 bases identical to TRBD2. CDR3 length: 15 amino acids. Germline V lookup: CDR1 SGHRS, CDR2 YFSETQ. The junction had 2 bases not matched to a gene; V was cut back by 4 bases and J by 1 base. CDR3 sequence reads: CASSLSGGNTGELFF. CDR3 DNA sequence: TGCGCCAGCAGCCTTAGCGGGGGGAACACCGGGGAGCTGTTTTTT.

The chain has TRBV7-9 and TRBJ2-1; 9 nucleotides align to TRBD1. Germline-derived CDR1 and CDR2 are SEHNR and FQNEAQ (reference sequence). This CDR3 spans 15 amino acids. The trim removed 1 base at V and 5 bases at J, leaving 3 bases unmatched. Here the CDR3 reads CASSLGQGVDNEQFF. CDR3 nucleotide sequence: TGTGCCAGCAGCTTAGGACAGGGGGTAGACAATGAGCAGTTCTTC.

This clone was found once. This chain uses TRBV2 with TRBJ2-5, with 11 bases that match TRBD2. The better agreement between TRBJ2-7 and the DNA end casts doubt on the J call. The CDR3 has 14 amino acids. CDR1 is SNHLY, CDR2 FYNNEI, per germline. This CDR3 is CASNGGLAGGEQYF. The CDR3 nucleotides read TGTGCCAGCAACGGAGGCCTAGCGGGAGGCGAGCAGTACTTC.

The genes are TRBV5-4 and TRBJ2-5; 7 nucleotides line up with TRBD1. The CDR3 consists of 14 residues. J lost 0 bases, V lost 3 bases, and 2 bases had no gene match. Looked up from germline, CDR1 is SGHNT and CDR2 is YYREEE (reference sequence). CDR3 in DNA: TGTGCCAGCAGCTACGGGACAGACCAAGAGACCCAGTACTTC. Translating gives CASSYGTDQETQYF.

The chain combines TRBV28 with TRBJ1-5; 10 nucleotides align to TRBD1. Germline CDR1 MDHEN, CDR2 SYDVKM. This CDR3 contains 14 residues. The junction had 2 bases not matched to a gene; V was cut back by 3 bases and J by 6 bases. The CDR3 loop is CASSFGTGVQPQHF. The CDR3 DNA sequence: TGTGCCAGCAGTTTCGGGACAGGGGTTCAGCCCCAGCATTTT.

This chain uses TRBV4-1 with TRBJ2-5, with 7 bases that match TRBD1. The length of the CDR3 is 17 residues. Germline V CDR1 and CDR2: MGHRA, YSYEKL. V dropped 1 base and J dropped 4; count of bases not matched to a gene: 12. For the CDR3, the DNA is TGCGCCAGCAGCCAAGGTACTATAACAGGGGCCGGAGAGACCCAGTACTTC. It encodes CASSQGTITGAGETQYF.

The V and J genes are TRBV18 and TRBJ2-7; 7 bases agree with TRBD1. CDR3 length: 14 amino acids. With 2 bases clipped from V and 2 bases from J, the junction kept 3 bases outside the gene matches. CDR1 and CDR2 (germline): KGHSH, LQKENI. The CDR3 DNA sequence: TGTGCCAGCTCACCAAAGGGGACAGCCTACGAGCAGTACTTC. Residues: CASSPKGTAYEQYF.

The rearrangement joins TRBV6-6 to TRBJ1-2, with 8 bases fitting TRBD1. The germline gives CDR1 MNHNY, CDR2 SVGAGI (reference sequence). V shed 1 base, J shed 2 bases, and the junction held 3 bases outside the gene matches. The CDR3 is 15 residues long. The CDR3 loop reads CASSYWSGGNYGYTF. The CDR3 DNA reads TGTGCCAGCAGTTACTGGTCAGGGGGCAACTATGGCTACACCTTC.

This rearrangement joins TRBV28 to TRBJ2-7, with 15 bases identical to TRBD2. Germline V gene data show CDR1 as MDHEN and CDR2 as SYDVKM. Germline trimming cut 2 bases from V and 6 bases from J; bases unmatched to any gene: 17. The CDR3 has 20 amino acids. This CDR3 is CASSLRRGLAGGTLIAEQYF. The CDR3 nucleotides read TGTGCCAGCAGTTTAAGGCGGGGACTAGCGGGAGGCACCCTTATCGCCGAGCAGTACTTC.

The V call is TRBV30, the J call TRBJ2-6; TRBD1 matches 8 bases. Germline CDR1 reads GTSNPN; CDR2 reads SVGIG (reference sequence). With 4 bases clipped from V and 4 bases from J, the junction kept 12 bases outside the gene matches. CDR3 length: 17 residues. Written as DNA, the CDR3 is TGTGCCTGGAAGCCCCTCCAGGGGGCAGCGGGGGCCAACGTCCTGACTTTC. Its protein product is CAWKPLQGAAGANVLTF. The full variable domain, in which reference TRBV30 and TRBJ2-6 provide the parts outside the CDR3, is SQTIHQWPATLVQPVGSPLSLECTVEGTSNPNLYWYRQAAGRGLQLLFYSVGIGQISSEVPQNLSASRPQDRQFILSSKKLLLSDSGFYLCAWKPLQGAAGANVLTFGAGSRLTVL.

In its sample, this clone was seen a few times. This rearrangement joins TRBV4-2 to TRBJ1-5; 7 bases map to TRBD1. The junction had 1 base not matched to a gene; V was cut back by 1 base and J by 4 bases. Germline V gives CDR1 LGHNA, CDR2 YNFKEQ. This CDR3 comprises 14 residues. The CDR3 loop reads CASSQVDRNQPQHF. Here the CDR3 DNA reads TGTGCCAGCAGCCAAGTGGACAGGAATCAGCCCCAGCATTTT.

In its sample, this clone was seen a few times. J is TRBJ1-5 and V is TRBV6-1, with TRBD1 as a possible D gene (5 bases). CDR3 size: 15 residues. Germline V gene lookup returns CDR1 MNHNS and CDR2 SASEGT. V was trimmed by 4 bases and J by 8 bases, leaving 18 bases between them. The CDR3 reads CASSVPPGGSEPQHF. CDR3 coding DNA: TGTGCCAGCAGTGTTCCCCCCGGGGGGAGTGAGCCCCAGCATTTT.

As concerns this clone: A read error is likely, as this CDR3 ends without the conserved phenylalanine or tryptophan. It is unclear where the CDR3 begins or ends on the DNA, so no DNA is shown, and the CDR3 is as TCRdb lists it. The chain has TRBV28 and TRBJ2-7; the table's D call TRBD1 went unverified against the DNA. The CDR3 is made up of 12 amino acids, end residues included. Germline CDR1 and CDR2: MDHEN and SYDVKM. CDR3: CASSRGATGTPL.

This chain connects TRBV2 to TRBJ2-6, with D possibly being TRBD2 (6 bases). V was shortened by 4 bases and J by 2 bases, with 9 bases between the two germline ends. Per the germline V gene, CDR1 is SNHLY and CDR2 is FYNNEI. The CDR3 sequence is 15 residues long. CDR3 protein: CASSGRETGANVLTF. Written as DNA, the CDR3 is TGTGCCAGCAGTGGACGGGAGACTGGGGCCAACGTCCTGACTTTC.

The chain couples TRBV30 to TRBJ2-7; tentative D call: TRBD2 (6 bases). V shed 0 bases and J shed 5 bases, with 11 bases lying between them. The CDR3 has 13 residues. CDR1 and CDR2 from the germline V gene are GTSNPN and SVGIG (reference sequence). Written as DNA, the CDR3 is TGTGCCTGGAGTGTATCTGGGAGGCACGAGCAGTACTTC. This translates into CAWSVSGRHEQYF.

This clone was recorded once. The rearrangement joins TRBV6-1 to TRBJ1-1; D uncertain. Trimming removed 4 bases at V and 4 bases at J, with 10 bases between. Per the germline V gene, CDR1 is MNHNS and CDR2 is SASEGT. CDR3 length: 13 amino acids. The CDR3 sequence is CASSVRPGTEAFF. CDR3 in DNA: TGTGCCAGCAGTGTTCGGCCGGGCACTGAAGCTTTCTTT.

As DNA, the CDR3 is TGTGCCAGCAGCTTGGGACAGTTAGGCTACACCTTC. Translating gives CASSLGQLGYTF. The chain carries TRBV2 and TRBJ1-2; 7 nucleotides agree with TRBD1. The length of the CDR3 is 12 residues. J was trimmed by 8 bases and V by 6 bases; bases with no gene match: 6. The germline CDR1 and CDR2 sequences are SNHLY and FYNNEI.

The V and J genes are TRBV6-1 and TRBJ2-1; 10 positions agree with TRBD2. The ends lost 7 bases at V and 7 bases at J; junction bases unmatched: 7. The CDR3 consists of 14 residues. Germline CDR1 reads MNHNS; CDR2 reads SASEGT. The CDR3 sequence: CASTQEREGNEQFF. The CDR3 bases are TGTGCCAGCACCCAAGAGCGGGAGGGAAATGAGCAGTTCTTC.

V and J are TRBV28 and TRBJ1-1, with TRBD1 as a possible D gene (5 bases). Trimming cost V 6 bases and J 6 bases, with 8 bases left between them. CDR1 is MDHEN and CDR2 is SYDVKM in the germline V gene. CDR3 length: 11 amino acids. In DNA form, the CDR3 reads TGTGCCAGCAGCGACAGTCCTGAAGCTTTCTTT. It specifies CASSDSPEAFF.

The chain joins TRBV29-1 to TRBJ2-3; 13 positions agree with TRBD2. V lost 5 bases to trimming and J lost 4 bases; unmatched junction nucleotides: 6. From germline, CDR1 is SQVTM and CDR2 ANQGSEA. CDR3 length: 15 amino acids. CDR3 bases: TGCAGCGTTTTCGGACTAGCGGGAGTACCAGATACGCAGTATTTT. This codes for CSVFGLAGVPDTQYF.

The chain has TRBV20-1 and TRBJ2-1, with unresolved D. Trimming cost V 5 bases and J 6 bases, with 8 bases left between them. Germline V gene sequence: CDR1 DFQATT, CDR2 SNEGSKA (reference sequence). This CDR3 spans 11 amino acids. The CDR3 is CSAPPPNEQFF. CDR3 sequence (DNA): TGCAGTGCTCCCCCTCCCAATGAGCAGTTCTTC.